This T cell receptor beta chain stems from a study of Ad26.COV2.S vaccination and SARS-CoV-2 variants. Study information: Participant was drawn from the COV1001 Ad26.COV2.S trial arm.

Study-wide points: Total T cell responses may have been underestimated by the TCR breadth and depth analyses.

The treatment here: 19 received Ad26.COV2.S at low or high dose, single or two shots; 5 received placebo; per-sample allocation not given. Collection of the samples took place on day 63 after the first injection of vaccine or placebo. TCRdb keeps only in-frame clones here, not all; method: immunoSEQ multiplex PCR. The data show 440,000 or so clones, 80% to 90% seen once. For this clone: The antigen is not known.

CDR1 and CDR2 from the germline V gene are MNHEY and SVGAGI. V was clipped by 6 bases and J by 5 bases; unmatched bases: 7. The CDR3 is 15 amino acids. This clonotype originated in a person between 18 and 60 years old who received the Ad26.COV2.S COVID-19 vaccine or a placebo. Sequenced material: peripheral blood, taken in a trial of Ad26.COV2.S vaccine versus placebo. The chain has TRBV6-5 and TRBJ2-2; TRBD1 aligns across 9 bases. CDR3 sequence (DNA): TGTGCCAGCAGCCTCGACAGGGGGGAAACCGGGGAGCTGTTTTTT. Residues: CASSLDRGETGELFF.